This T cell receptor beta chain was documented in a study of cytomegalovirus exposure and HLA in healthy donors. Across the study: In terms of ancestry, the Caucasian-associated cluster contained more than 65% of the roughly 360 genotyped donors.

CDR1 LNHDA and CDR2 SQIVND come from the germline V gene (reference sequence). CDR3 length: 15 amino acids. The V end was cut by 6 bases, the J end by 4 bases, with 18 bases between. Study-level points and caveats: The HLA-A and HLA-B alleles of most subjects were reportedly predicted accurately from TCR beta sequences. Later genetic work tied a missense DCLRE1C variant to beta-chain V and J trimming.

Turning to this clone: Its matching antigen is unknown.

The study ran its PCR with 60 Vbeta and 13 Jbeta primers. This table comes from immunoSEQ multiplex PCR, and its TCRdb copy is limited to in-frame clones, with some not included. The table records 200,000 to 250,000 clones, about 80% of them present only once. The sequenced sample was PBMCs. The receptor comes from a man between 18 and 35 years old in good health and CMV-seronegative. The chain couples TRBV19 to TRBJ2-5, with a possible D match to TRBD1 (6 bases). CDR3 sequence (DNA): TGTGCCAGTAGCTATATGGGGACATCAGGAGAGACCCAGTACTTC. This translates into CASSYMGTSGETQYF.